The source of this T cell receptor (beta chain) is a study of tumor-infiltrating lymphocytes in primary liver carcinoma. Overall study: The cohort included men and women aged 30 to 69 years. Spanning 4.2 to 10 cm, the tumors were T1-T3 N0M0.

Study observations and caveats: Blood trailed tumors significantly in top-250-clone fraction (p = 0.039). Tumor-adjacent and tumor-blood pairs shared less of their repertoires than tumor region pairs shared.

Total RNA amounting to around 450 ng was the source from which TCR beta cDNA was made with a constant-region primer. Slightly modified ARM-PCR served as the procedure for the TCR beta libraries. These libraries came from three rounds of nested multiplex PCR. TRBV1-TRBV30 forward primers paired with a C-beta reverse primer drove the first two PCR rounds, about 11 cycles each. TCRdb called the multiplex PCR reads again in MiXCR, with one record for every CDR3 protein. The profile shows 40,000 to 55,000 distinct CDR3 sequences, around 77% of them singletons. Joint extraction of RNA and DNA used about 17-31 mg of bulk tissue that was unsorted. With respect to this clonotype: Antigen: not known. A read error may account for a junction end that differs from germline.

This CDR3 spans 13 amino acids. In germline, CDR1 is SGHKS, CDR2 YYEKEE (reference sequence). The receptor was derived from a middle-aged man with primary liver carcinoma and hepatitis B virus infection. The sequenced sample was liver tumor tissue from sampling region 5. Described subset: tumor region T5, tumor centre. The chain has TRBV5-5 and TRBJ2-7; TRBD2 might be the D (5 bases). The CDR3 bases are TGTACCAGCAGCTTGCCAACGGGGTACGAGCAGTACTTC. Residues: CTSSLPTGYEQYF.